This is a list of T cell receptor beta chains from one sample in a study of blood T cell repertoires in COVID-19. Profiled with immunoSEQ multiplex PCR; TCRdb holds only in-frame clones, not every one. The sample shows roughly 91,000 clones, roughly 84% of them seen only once. The specimen sequenced was peripheral blood. The source is a man between 70 and 80 years old with active or convalescent COVID-19. CDR3s include the opening cysteine and the closing phenylalanine or tryptophan. A D gene is named only where the DNA matches it firmly. Expanded clones get a size class; other rows say once, few or many, or leave the size out.

>TRBD2|TRBV24-1|TRBJ2-5|NA
TGTGCCACCAGTGGCGGGGGGCTAGAGACCCAGTACTTC
CATSGGGLETQYF
>NA|TRBV6-6|TRBJ1-3|NA
TGTGCCAGCAGACCACAGGTCTTCTCTGGAAACACCATATATTTT
CASRPQVFSGNTIYF
>TRBD1|TRBV15|TRBJ1-5|NA
TGTGCCACCAGCTTCCAGGGGGGCAATCAGCCCCAGCATTTT
CATSFQGGNQPQHF
>TRBD1|TRBV5-5|TRBJ2-3|NA
TGTGCCAGCAGCCGGGCGACAGGGACAGATACGCAGTATTTT
CASSRATGTDTQYF
>NA|TRBV30|TRBJ1-6|NA
TGTGCCTGGAGTGTGAGGACTTCTTCCTATAATTCACCCCTCCACTTT
CAWSVRTSSYNSPLHF
>NA|TRBV28|TRBJ1-2|NA
TGTGCCAGCACCATCGAAGCGGGGAACTATGGCTACACCTTC
CASTIEAGNYGYTF
>TRBD1|TRBV19|TRBJ1-6|NA
TGTGCCAGTAGACCCACCTACAGGGGGCGAAGGGATTCACCCCTCCACTTT
CASRPTYRGRRDSPLHF
>TRBD1|TRBV6-5|TRBJ2-1|few
TGTGCCAGCAAAATCCGGGACAGGGTCCACAATGAGCAGTTCTTC
CASKIRDRVHNEQFF
>NA|TRBV14|TRBJ1-6|once
TGTGCCAGCAGCGAGCAATATAATTCACCCCTCCACTTT
CASSEQYNSPLHF
>TRBD1|TRBV7-6|TRBJ1-5|few
TGTGCCAGCAGCCGGTACCAAGGGGGCGATCAGCCCCAGCATTTT
CASSRYQGGDQPQHF
>NA|TRBV3-1/TRBV3-2|TRBJ2-3|NA
TGTGCCAGCACCCAGGGGAGGGCAGATACGCAGTATTTT
CASTQGRADTQYF
>TRBD1|TRBV2|TRBJ1-1|NA
TGTGCCAGCAGTGGGACAGGGGACTATTTGCCTGAAGCTTTCTTT
CASSGTGDYLPEAFF
>TRBD1|TRBV19|TRBJ2-4|NA
TGTGCCAGTAGTCGACAGGGGAGTTTGGGAGGCCTAGCCAAAAACATTCAGTACTTC
CASSRQGSLGGLAKNIQYF
>TRBD1|TRBV2|TRBJ1-2|NA
TGTGCCAGCAGTGTTGGACAGGCTAACTATGGCTACACCTTC
CASSVGQANYGYTF
>TRBD2|TRBV2|TRBJ2-5|few
TGTGCCAGCAGTCTAGCGGGGTTAACGAGGGAGACCCAGTACTTC
CASSLAGLTRETQYF
>TRBD1|TRBV12-3/TRBV12-4|TRBJ2-7|NA
TGTGCCAGCAGTTGGGACAGGGAGGACGAGCAGTACTTC
CASSWDREDEQYF
>NA|TRBV2|TRBJ1-2|NA
TGTGCCAGCAGTGAACCAGGCAGCTATGGCTACACCTTC
CASSEPGSYGYTF
>NA|TRBV6-5|TRBJ2-7|few
TGTGCCAGCAGTTACTCAGGGGGCTCCTACGAGCAGTACTTC
CASSYSGGSYEQYF
>NA|TRBV6-4|TRBJ1-2|NA
TGTGCCAGCAGCCCAGGGGACCTGGGCCATGGCTACACCTTC
CASSPGDLGHGYTF
>TRBD1|TRBV19|TRBJ2-4|NA
TGTGCCAGTAGCGTTACCGGGACAGGGAACATTCAGTACTTC
CASSVTGTGNIQYF
>NA|TRBV30|TRBJ1-2|NA
TGTGCCTGGACCCCCGGAGGGGGGGGAGGCTACACCTTC
CAWTPGGGGGYTF
>NA|TRBV11-2|TRBJ2-5|NA
TGTGCCAGCAGCTTACAAGCGGCTGGGCAAGAGACCCAGTACTTC
CASSLQAAGQETQYF
>NA|TRBV18|TRBJ1-5|NA
TGTGCCAGCTCACCTCGAGGGCCCGGCAATCAGCCCCAGCATTTT
CASSPRGPGNQPQHF
>TRBD1|TRBV7-2|TRBJ1-3|NA
TGTGCCAGCAGCTTACGAGGGGGCGGAAACACCATATATTTT
CASSLRGGGNTIYF
>TRBD2|TRBV7-9|TRBJ2-3|NA
TGTGCCAGCAGGTCCTACGGGGGGGGCCCAGGGGCAGATACGCAGTATTTT
CASRSYGGGPGADTQYF
>TRBD2|TRBV4-1|TRBJ2-7|NA
TGCGCCAGCAGCCAAGAGTGGGGACTATCGAACCAGTACTTC
CASSQEWGLSNQYF
>TRBD1|TRBV2|TRBJ1-2|NA
TGTGCCAGCAGACTATACAGGGGGCGCGGCTACACCTTC
CASRLYRGRGYTF
>NA|TRBV30|TRBJ1-3|NA
TGTGCCTGGAGTCCGGGTTCTGGATCTGGAAACACCATATATTTT
CAWSPGSGSGNTIYF
>TRBD1|TRBV7-6|TRBJ1-1|few
TGTGCCAGCAGCCTCGGACAGGGCTCTGAAGCTTTCTTT
CASSLGQGSEAFF
>TRBD1|TRBV11-3|TRBJ2-2|NA
TGTGCCAGCAGCCCCGGGACAGGGACCACCGGGGAGCTGTTTTTT
CASSPGTGTTGELFF
>NA|TRBV6-6|TRBJ1-5|NA
TGTGCCAGCAGGACAATCGGGCCCCAGCATTTT
CASRTIGPQHF
>TRBD2|TRBV3-1/TRBV3-2|TRBJ2-5|NA
TGTGCCAGCAACTCGGGACTAGCGGGGGGGCAGACCCAGTACTTC
CASNSGLAGGQTQYF
>NA|TRBV27|TRBJ1-2|NA
TGTGCCAGCAGTTCGGTCGGGGAGCGCTATGGCTACACCTTC
CASSSVGERYGYTF
>NA|TRBV18|TRBJ2-5|NA
TGTGCCAGCTCAGTAGCCCTAGGAGAGACCCAGTACTTC
CASSVALGETQYF
>NA|TRBV28|TRBJ1-1|NA
TGTGCCAGCAGTCTCCCAGGGGAGAACACTGAAGCTTTCTTT
CASSLPGENTEAFF
>TRBD1|TRBV4-3|TRBJ1-3|NA
TGCGCCAGCAGCCGTGGACAGGGGGACGGAAACACCATATATTTT
CASSRGQGDGNTIYF
>NA|TRBV28|TRBJ2-7|NA
TGTGCCAGCAGCCCGCCCACGTTGGGCTCGCCCGAGCAGTACTTC
CASSPPTLGSPEQYF
>TRBD1|TRBV30|TRBJ1-2|NA
TGTGCCTGGACCGAGCCCGGGACAGGGGACTATGGCTACACCTTC
CAWTEPGTGDYGYTF
>NA|TRBV6-2/TRBV6-3|TRBJ2-7|NA
TGTGCCAGCAGCCTCTGGGACACTTCCTACGAGCAGTACTTC
CASSLWDTSYEQYF